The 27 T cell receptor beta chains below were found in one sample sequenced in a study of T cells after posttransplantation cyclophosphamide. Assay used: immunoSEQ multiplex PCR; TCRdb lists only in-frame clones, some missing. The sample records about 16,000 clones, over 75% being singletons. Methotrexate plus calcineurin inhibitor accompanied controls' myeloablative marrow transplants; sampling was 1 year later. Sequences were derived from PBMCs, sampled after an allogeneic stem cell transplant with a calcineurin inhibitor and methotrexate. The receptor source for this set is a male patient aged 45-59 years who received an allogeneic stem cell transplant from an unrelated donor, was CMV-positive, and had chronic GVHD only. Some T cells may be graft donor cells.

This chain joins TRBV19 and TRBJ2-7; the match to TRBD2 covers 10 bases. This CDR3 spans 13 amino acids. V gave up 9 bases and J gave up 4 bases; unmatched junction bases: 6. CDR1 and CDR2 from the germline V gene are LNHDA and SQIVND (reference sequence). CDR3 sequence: CASRLAGTYEQYF. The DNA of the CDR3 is TGTGCCAGCAGACTAGCGGGCACTTACGAGCAGTACTTC.

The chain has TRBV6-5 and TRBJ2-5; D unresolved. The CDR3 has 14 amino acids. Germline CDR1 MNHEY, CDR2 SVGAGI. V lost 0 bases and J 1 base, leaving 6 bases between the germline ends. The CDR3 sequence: CASSYSYSQETQYF. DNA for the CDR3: TGTGCCAGCAGTTACTCGTATAGCCAAGAGACCCAGTACTTC.

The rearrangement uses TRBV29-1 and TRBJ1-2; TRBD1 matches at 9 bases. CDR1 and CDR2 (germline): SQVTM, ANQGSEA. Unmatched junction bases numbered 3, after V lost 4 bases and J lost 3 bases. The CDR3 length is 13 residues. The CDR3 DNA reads TGCAGCGTTGCGGGACAGGGCCACTATGGCTACACCTTC. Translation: CSVAGQGHYGYTF.

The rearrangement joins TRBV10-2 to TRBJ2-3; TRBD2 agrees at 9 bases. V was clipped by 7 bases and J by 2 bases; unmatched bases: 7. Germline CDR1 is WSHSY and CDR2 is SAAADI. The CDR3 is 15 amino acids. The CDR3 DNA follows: TGCGCCAGCACCGAGCGGGGGGCCTACACAGATACGCAGTATTTT. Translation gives CASTERGAYTDTQYF.

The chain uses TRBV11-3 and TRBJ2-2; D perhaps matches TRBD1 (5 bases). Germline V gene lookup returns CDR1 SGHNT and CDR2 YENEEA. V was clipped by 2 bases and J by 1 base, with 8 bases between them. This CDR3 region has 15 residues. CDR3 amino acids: CASSLYGQNTGELFF. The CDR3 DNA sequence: TGTGCCAGCAGCTTATATGGACAGAACACCGGGGAGCTGTTTTTT.

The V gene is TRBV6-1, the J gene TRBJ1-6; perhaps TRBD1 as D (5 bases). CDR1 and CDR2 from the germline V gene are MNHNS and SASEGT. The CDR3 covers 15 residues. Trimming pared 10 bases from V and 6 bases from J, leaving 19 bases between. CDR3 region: CAIHFPRGTNSPLHF. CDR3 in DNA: TGTGCCATACACTTCCCTCGGGGGACTAATTCACCCCTCCACTTT.

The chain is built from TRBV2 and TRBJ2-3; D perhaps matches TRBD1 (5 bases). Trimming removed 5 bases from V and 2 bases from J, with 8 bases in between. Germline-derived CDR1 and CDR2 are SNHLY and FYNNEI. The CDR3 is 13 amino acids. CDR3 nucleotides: TGTGCCAGCAGTCTCAGGGACACAGATACGCAGTATTTT. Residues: CASSLRDTDTQYF.

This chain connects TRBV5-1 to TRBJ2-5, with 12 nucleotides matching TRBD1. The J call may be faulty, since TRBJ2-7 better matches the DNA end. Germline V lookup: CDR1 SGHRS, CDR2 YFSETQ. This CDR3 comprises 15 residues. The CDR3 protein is CASSKTGTGGGEQYF. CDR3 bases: TGCGCCAGCAGCAAGACCGGGACAGGGGGCGGCGAGCAGTACTTC.

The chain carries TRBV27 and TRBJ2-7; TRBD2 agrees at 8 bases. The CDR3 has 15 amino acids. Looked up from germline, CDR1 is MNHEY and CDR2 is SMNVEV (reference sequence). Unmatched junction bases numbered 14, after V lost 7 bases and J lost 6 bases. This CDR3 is CASTPAGGGLGEQYF. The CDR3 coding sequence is TGTGCCAGCACCCCTGCGGGCGGGGGGCTCGGCGAGCAGTACTTC.

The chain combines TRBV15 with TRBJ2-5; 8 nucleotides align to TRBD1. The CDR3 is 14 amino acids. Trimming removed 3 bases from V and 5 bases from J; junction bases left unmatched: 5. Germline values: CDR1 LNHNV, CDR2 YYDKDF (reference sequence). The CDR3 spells CATSSRGQWETQYF. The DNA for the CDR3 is TGTGCCACCAGCAGCAGGGGGCAGTGGGAGACCCAGTACTTC.

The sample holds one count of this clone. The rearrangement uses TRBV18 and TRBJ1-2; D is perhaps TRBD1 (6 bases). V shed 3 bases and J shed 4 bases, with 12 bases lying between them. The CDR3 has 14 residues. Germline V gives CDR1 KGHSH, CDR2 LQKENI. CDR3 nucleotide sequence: TGTGCCAGCTCACCGAGTACAGGGACCTATGGCTACACCTTC. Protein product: CASSPSTGTYGYTF. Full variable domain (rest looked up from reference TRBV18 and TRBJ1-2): NAGVMQNPRHLVRRRGQEARLRCSPMKGHSHVYWYRQLPEEGLKFMVYLQKENIIDESGMPKERFSAEFPKEGPSILRIQQVVRGDSAAYFCASSPSTGTYGYTFGSGTRLTVV.

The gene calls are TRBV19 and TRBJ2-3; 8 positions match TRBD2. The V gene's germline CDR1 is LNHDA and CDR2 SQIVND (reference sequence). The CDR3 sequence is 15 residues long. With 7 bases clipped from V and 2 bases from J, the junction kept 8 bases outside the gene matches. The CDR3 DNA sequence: TGTGCCAGTAACCCAGCGGGGGTTTCCACAGATACGCAGTATTTT. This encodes CASNPAGVSTDTQYF.

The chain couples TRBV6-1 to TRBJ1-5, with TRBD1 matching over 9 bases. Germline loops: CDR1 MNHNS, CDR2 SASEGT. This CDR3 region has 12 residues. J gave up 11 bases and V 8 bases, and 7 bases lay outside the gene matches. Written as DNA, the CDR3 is TGTGCCAGCGGACAGGGGCCGGCGTCCCAGCATTTT. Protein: CASGQGPASQHF.

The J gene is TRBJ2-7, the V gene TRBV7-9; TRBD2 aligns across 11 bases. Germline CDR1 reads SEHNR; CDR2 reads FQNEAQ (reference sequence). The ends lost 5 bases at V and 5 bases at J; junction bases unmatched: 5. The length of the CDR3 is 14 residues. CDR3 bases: TGTGCCAGCAGCATACTAGCGGGAGTAAACGAGCAGTACTTC. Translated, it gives CASSILAGVNEQYF.

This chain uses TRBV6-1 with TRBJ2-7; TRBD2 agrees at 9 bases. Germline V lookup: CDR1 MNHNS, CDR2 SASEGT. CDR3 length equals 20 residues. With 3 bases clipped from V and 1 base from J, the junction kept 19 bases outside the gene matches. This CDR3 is CASSDLLASGTVLGSYEQYF. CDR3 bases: TGTGCCAGCAGTGATCTCTTGGCTAGCGGGACCGTTTTGGGTTCCTACGAGCAGTACTTC.

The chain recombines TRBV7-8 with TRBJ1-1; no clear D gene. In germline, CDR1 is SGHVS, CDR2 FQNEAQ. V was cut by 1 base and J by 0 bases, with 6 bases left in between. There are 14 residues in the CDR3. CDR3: CASSLGRLNTEAFF. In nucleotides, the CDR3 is TGTGCCAGCAGCTTAGGGCGGTTGAACACTGAAGCTTTCTTT. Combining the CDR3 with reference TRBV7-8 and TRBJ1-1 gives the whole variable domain GAGVSQSPRYKVAKRGQDVALRCDPISGHVSLFWYQQALGQGPEFLTYFQNEAQLDKSGLPSDRFFAERPEGSVSTLKIQRTQQEDSAVYLCASSLGRLNTEAFFGQGTRLTVV.

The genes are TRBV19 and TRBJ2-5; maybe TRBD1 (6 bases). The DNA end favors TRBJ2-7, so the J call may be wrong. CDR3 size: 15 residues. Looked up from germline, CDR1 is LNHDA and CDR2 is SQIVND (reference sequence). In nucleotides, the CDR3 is TGTGCCAGTAGTATCTGGACAGCCGACTCCTACGAGCAGTACTTC. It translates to CASSIWTADSYEQYF.

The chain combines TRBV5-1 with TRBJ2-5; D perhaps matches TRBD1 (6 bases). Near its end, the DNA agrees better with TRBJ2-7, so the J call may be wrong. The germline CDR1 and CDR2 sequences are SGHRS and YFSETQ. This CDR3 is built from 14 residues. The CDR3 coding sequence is TGCGCCAGCAGCTTGGAAATAGGGGGACGCGAGCAGTACTTC. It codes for CASSLEIGGREQYF.

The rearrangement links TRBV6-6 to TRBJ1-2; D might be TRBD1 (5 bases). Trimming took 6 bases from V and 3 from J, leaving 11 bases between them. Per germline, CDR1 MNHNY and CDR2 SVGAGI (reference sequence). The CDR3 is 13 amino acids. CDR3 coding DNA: TGTGCCAGCAGCCCAATACAGGACTATGGCTACACCTTC. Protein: CASSPIQDYGYTF.

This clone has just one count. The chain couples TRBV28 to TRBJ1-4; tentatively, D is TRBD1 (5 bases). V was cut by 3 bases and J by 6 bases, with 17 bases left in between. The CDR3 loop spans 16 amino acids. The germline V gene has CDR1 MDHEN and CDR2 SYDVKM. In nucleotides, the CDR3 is TGTGCCAGCAGTTTTTTTGGGACTCAAGCCCATGAAAAACTGTTTTTT. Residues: CASSFFGTQAHEKLFF.

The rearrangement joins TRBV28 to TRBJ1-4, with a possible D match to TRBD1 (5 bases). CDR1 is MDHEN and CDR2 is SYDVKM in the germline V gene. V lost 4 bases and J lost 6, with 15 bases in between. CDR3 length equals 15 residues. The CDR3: CASSSPGAGYEKLFF. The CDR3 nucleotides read TGTGCCAGCAGTTCCCCTGGGGCAGGTTATGAAAAACTGTTTTTT.

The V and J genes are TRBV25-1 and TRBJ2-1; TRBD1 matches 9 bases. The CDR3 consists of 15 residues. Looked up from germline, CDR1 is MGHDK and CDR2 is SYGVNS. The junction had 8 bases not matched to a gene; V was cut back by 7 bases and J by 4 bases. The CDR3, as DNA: TGTGCCAGCACCCCAAGAGGGACAGGGTACAATGAGCAGTTCTTC. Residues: CASTPRGTGYNEQFF. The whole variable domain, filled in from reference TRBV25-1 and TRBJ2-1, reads EADIYQTPRYLVIGTGKKITLECSQTMGHDKMYWYQQDPGMELHLIHYSYGVNSTEKGDLSSESTVSRIRTEHFPLTLESARPSHTSQYLCASTPRGTGYNEQFFGPGTRLTVL.

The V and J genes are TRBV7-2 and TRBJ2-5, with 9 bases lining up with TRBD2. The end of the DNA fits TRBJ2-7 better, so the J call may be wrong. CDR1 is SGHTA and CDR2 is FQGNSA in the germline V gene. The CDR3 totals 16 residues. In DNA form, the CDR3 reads TGTGCCAGCAGCTTAGTCGCTAGCGGGAAAATTTACGAGCAGTACTTC. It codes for CASSLVASGKIYEQYF.

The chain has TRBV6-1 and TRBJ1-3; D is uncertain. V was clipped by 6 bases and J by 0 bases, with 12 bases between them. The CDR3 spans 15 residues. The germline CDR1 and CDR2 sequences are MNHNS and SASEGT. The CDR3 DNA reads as TGTGCCAGCAGAATAAGGAGGGTCTCTGGAAACACCATATATTTT. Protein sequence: CASRIRRVSGNTIYF.

The DNA of the CDR3 is TGTGCCAGCAGCTGGGACAGTTCCTACGAGCAGTACTTC. Encoded protein: CASSWDSSYEQYF. The chain joins TRBV7-9 to TRBJ2-7; 7 bases are a match to TRBD1. The junction had 1 base not matched to a gene; V was cut back by 4 bases and J by 1 base. The CDR3 sequence is 13 residues long. From germline, CDR1 is SEHNR and CDR2 FQNEAQ (reference sequence). The whole variable domain, filled in from reference TRBV7-9 and TRBJ2-7, reads DTGVSQNPRHKITKRGQNVTFRCDPISEHNRLYWYRQTLGQGPEFLTYFQNEAQLEKSRLLSDRFSAERPKGSFSTLEIQRTEQGDSAMYLCASSWDSSYEQYFGPGTRLTVT.

This CDR3 is CASSLIRNTGELFF. The DNA of the CDR3 is TGTGCCAGCAGCTTAATCAGAAACACCGGGGAGCTGTTTTTT. The J gene is TRBJ2-2, the V gene TRBV11-3; D is uncertain. This CDR3 contains 14 residues. Germline V CDR1 and CDR2: SGHNT, YENEEA. V was cut by 2 bases and J by 2 bases, with 6 bases left in between.

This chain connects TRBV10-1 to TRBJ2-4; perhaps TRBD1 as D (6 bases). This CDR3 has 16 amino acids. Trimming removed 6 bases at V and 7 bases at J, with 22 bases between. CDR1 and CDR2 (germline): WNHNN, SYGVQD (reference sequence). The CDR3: CASSEDRLPSGNIQYF. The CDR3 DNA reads TGCGCCAGCAGCGAAGACAGGTTGCCATCGGGGAACATTCAGTACTTC.